These 5 T cell receptor beta chains were sequenced from one sample in a study of T cells in Graves' hyperthyroidism and ophthalmopathy. Amplification of TCR beta CDR3 regions used RNA as the template. Primed by the HTBI set, a first-round RT-PCR was run on the TCR CDR3. Via MiXCR, TCRdb re-called the multiplex PCR reads, giving one row per CDR3 protein. The sample has approximately 510,000 distinct CDR3 sequences; around 20% are singletons. Sequencing input: blood. The source is a man aged 18 to 29 with Graves' hyperthyroidism.

This chain joins TRBV2 and TRBJ1-5; D unresolved. The CDR3 is 13 residues long. The germline V gene encodes CDR1 SNHLY and CDR2 FYNNEI. V lost 1 base, J lost 7 bases, and 8 bases lay in between. The CDR3 sequence is CASSEGGEQPQHF. As DNA, the CDR3 is TGTGCCAGCAGTGAAGGTGGGGAACAGCCCCAGCATTTT.

The genes are TRBV6-1 and TRBJ2-5, with TRBD1 matching over 9 bases. This CDR3 region has 16 residues. CDR1 MNHNS and CDR2 SASEGT come from the germline V gene. V gave up 7 bases and J gave up 4 bases; unmatched junction bases: 13. The CDR3 is CASIAKGTGRLETQYF. The CDR3 bases are TGTGCCAGCATTGCGAAAGGGACAGGGAGGTTAGAGACCCAGTACTTC.

This clonotype has at least ten counts. This chain joins TRBV12-3 or TRBV12-4 and TRBJ1-1; TRBD1 might be the D (6 bases). Trimming shortened V by 5 bases and J by 6 bases, and 7 bases separated the two germline ends. This CDR3 is built from 11 residues. CDR3 sequence (DNA): TGTGCCAGCAGTCCAGGGGCTGAAGCTTTCTTT. It yields the protein CASSPGAEAFF.

The chain links TRBV30 to TRBJ2-7; D uncertain. Germline loops: CDR1 GTSNPN, CDR2 SVGIG (reference sequence). Trimming pared 2 bases from V and 2 bases from J, leaving 7 bases between. CDR3 length equals 12 residues. CDR3 bases: TGTGCCTGGAGTTGGCTCACCTACGAGCAGTACTTC. Its protein product is CAWSWLTYEQYF.

This clonotype has a count of ten or more. The chain combines TRBV6-1 with TRBJ1-2; 9 bases are a match to TRBD1. Germline CDR1 MNHNS, CDR2 SASEGT. The CDR3 sequence is 14 residues long. V shed 3 bases, J shed 2 bases, and the junction held 1 base outside the gene matches. The CDR3 coding sequence is TGTGCCAGCAGTGACGGACAGGGGAACTATGGCTACACCTTC. This gives the protein CASSDGQGNYGYTF.